Listed here are 24 T cell receptor beta chains from one sample, sequenced in a study of T-cell reconstitution after alpha-beta-depleted transplantation in children (dated by TCRdb to between 2015 and 2016). Sample treatment or condition, as interpreted from the label and publication: allogeneic hematopoietic cell transplantation with graft depleted of TCRalphabeta T cells and CD19 B cells. The receptor library was made with PCR. Sequenced on an Illumina HiSeq 2500. Molecular barcoding was employed in the preparation of TCR libraries, with unique molecular identifiers being used to normalize TCRbeta repertoire quantification. The public sequencing data were trimmed at Q25 with fastp and processed into clonotypes with MiXCR by TCRdb, which kept only in-frame beta chains. CDR3 protein sequences are deduplicated, and each keeps its most common genes and DNA. In this sample the table shows about 260,000 distinct CDR3 sequences, under 9.5% of which occur a single time. In total, the top ten clones hold 6.3% of the sample.

Sequenced here: PBMCs, mostly from graft donor cells, sampled 180 days after TCRalphabeta/CD19-depleted stem cell transplant. The origin of the receptors is a male patient younger than 18 who had a stem cell transplant for acute lymphoblastic leukemia, so the T cells may come from the graft donor.

On this clonotype itself: A much larger clone lies one base from this, so it may be a read error. This chain uses TRBV7-9 with TRBJ1-4, with TRBD1 matching 8 bases. This CDR3 has 16 residues. CDR1 is SEHNR and CDR2 is FQNEAQ in the germline V gene (reference sequence). V was pared by 3 bases and J by 4 bases, with 7 bases of the junction left unmatched. In nucleotides, the CDR3 is TGTGCCAGCAGCTTGGACAGGGCCTCGATTAATGAAAAACTGTTTTTT. It is translated as CASSLDRASINEKLFF. Complete variable domain (other parts from reference TRBV7-9 and TRBJ1-4): DTGVSQNPRHKITKRGQNVTFRCDPISEHNRLYWYRQTLGQGPEFLTYFQNEAQLEKSRLLSDRFSAERPKGSFSTLEIQRTEQGDSAMYLCASSLDRASINEKLFFGSGTQLSVL.

The sample holds many counts of this clonotype. This chain links TRBV29-1 with TRBJ2-1; D is unclear. Germline V gene lookup returns CDR1 SQVTM and CDR2 ANQGSEA. The ends were cut back, 7 bases at V and 4 bases at J, with 11 bases in the middle. The CDR3 contains 12 residues. The CDR3 region is CSAGTAYNEQFF. The DNA for the CDR3 is TGCAGCGCCGGCACAGCTTACAATGAGCAGTTCTTC.

This clonotype came up many times. The chain carries TRBV9 and TRBJ1-6; the D is unclear. CDR1 is SGDLS, CDR2 YYNGEE, per germline. CDR3 length equals 16 residues. The germline V and J ends were trimmed by 2 bases and 0 bases, with 9 bases remaining between them. The CDR3 reads CASSVRASSYNSPLHF. In DNA, the CDR3 is TGTGCCAGCAGCGTCCGTGCGAGCTCCTATAATTCACCCCTCCACTTT.

The chain combines TRBV4-2 with TRBJ2-5, with D uncertain. Germline loops: CDR1 LGHNA, CDR2 YNFKEQ. Trimming stripped 4 bases from V and 3 bases from J, with 9 bases between. CDR3 length: 13 amino acids. CDR3 in amino acids: CASSRTDEETQYF. CDR3 nucleotides: TGTGCCAGCAGCCGCACCGACGAAGAGACCCAGTACTTC.

This clonotype was recorded at least ten times. The chain has TRBV20-1 and TRBJ1-5; D gene unclear. Trimming left V 0 bases short and J 0 bases short, with 6 bases between. The CDR3 is 14 residues long. CDR1 and CDR2 (germline): DFQATT, SNEGSKA (reference sequence). CDR3 nucleotides: TGCAGTGCTAGAGAGGGCTATAGCAATCAGCCCCAGCATTTT. It yields the protein CSAREGYSNQPQHF.

A few counts support this clonotype. This chain joins TRBV19 and TRBJ1-5; D is possibly TRBD1 (6 bases). Between the trimmed V and J ends, which lost 8 bases and 3 bases, there was a span of 11 bases. The CDR3 has 13 amino acids. Germline V gene lookup returns CDR1 LNHDA and CDR2 SQIVND (reference sequence). For the CDR3, the DNA is TGTGCCAGTGTGAACAGGGCCAATCAGCCCCAGCATTTT. Translated: CASVNRANQPQHF.

In this sample, this clonotype turned up many times. J is TRBJ2-7 and V is TRBV6-2 or TRBV6-3; 8 positions agree with TRBD1. CDR1 is MNHEY, CDR2 SVGEGT, per germline. The J segment lost 5 bases and the V segment lost 6 bases, leaving 15 bases of the junction unmatched. The CDR3 sequence is 16 residues long. The CDR3 is CASSYAQDREWHEQYF. The CDR3 DNA sequence: TGTGCCAGCAGCTATGCCCAGGACAGGGAATGGCACGAGCAGTACTTC.

This clonotype was detected many times. V is TRBV5-1 and J is TRBJ2-2; D unclear. Germline assignment: CDR1 SGHRS and CDR2 YFSETQ. V gave up 1 base and J gave up 7 bases, with 14 bases separating them. The length of the CDR3 is 15 residues. The CDR3: CASSLRTSDNGELFF. The CDR3 bases are TGCGCCAGCAGCTTGAGAACGTCCGATAACGGGGAGCTGTTTTTT.

Many counts were recorded for this clonotype. The chain joins TRBV11-2 to TRBJ1-5, with D unclear. V lost 0 bases and J 7 bases, leaving 13 bases between the germline ends. The CDR3 has 15 residues. Germline CDR1 and CDR2: SGHAT and FQNNGV. CDR3 sequence (DNA): TGTGCCAGCAGCTTAGATGGTCAGGCGAGACAGCCCCAGCATTTT. Translated, it gives CASSLDGQARQPQHF.

This clonotype has a count of ten or more. The rearrangement uses TRBV7-3 and TRBJ2-1; 8 bases are a match to TRBD1. V was pared by 1 base and J by 1 base, with 6 bases of the junction left unmatched. The CDR3 is made up of 17 amino acids. The germline gives CDR1 SGHTA, CDR2 FQGTGA. CDR3 loop: CASSLIHRGYSYNEQFF. As DNA, the CDR3 is TGTGCCAGCAGCTTAATCCACAGGGGGTATTCCTACAATGAGCAGTTCTTC.

This clonotype was found many times. The chain carries TRBV6-5 and TRBJ2-7; a weak D match, TRBD1 (5 bases). Trimming took 0 bases from V and 1 from J, leaving 7 bases between them. The CDR3 sequence is 14 residues long. CDR1 and CDR2 (germline): MNHEY, SVGAGI. CDR3: CASSYSGQSYEQYF. The CDR3 DNA sequence: TGTGCCAGCAGTTACTCGGGGCAATCCTACGAGCAGTACTTC.

This clonotype was counted ten times or more. The J gene is TRBJ1-1, the V gene TRBV29-1, with D possibly TRBD1 on 5 matching bases. Germline CDR1 SQVTM, CDR2 ANQGSEA. The V gene lost 0 bases and the J gene lost 5 bases, with 10 bases spanning the gap. The CDR3 runs 13 residues. CDR3 sequence (DNA): TGCAGCGTTGAAGAATCGCAGGGAACTGAAGCTTTCTTT. It encodes CSVEESQGTEAFF.

This clonotype appeared many times. The V gene is TRBV3-1, the J gene TRBJ2-2; D ambiguous. Trimming removed 1 base at V and 6 bases at J, with 3 bases between. Germline V lookup: CDR1 LGHDT, CDR2 YNNKEL (reference sequence). The CDR3 spans 12 residues. The CDR3 here is CASSQVAGELFF. CDR3 sequence (DNA): TGTGCCAGCAGCCAAGTAGCCGGGGAGCTGTTTTTT.

This clonotype was counted ten times or more. The chain employs TRBV7-2 and TRBJ2-7; 7 bases align to TRBD1. CDR3 length: 16 amino acids. Germline assignment: CDR1 SGHTA and CDR2 FQGNSA. J gave up 3 bases and V 2 bases, and 10 bases lay outside the gene matches. The CDR3 region has the DNA TGTGCCAGCAGCTTATTCGGGACAGCCTTTGGCTACGAGCAGTACTTC. Translating it yields CASSLFGTAFGYEQYF.

This clonotype was picked up many times. The rearrangement uses TRBV12-3 or TRBV12-4 and TRBJ2-2; no firm D call. The V end lost 5 bases, the J end lost 3 bases, and 4 bases lay between the germline ends. CDR3 length equals 12 residues. CDR3 region: CASSRDTGELFF. In DNA, the CDR3 is TGTGCCAGCAGTCGGGACACCGGGGAGCTGTTTTTT.

This clonotype was counted ten times or more. The J gene is TRBJ2-3, the V gene TRBV5-1; unclear D gene. This CDR3 contains 14 residues. The V gene's germline CDR1 is SGHRS and CDR2 YFSETQ. V lost 6 bases and J lost 0, with 11 bases in between. CDR3 residues: CASMGETSTDTQYF. In nucleotides, the CDR3 is TGCGCCAGCATGGGCGAAACTAGCACAGATACGCAGTATTTT.

Ten or more counts support this clonotype. The chain combines TRBV5-1 with TRBJ2-1; D is unresolved. Germline values: CDR1 SGHRS, CDR2 YFSETQ. The CDR3 has 17 amino acids. V was clipped by 2 bases and J by 0 bases, with 15 bases between them. CDR3 residues: CASSFLGGLSSYNEQFF. The CDR3 bases are TGCGCCAGCAGCTTTCTCGGCGGCCTGAGCTCCTACAATGAGCAGTTCTTC.

Ten or more counts support this clonotype. The gene calls are TRBV12-3 or TRBV12-4 and TRBJ2-7; the D gene could be TRBD1 or TRBD2 (5 bases each). CDR3 length: 14 amino acids. V was trimmed by 0 bases and J by 0 bases, leaving 6 bases between them. The CDR3 sequence is CASSLAGRSYEQYF. As DNA, the CDR3 is TGTGCCAGCAGTTTAGCGGGACGCTCCTACGAGCAGTACTTC.

This clonotype has a handful of counts. The genes are TRBV6-5 and TRBJ2-7; TRBD2 matches 12 bases. Germline-derived CDR1 and CDR2 are MNHEY and SVGAGI. With 2 bases clipped from V and 1 base from J, the junction kept 6 bases outside the gene matches. CDR3 size: 17 residues. The CDR3 DNA reads TGTGCCAGCAGTTACCCCCAGACTAGCGGGAGTTCCTACGAGCAGTACTTC. This encodes CASSYPQTSGSSYEQYF.

There are many counts of this clonotype. This rearrangement joins TRBV5-1 to TRBJ1-2; maybe TRBD1 (5 bases). Germline V gene lookup returns CDR1 SGHRS and CDR2 YFSETQ. The CDR3 is 17 amino acids. V lost 1 base and J lost 3, with 19 bases in between. The chain's CDR3 is CASSLTLEGRADYGYTF. In DNA, the CDR3 is TGCGCCAGCAGCTTGACCCTTGAGGGCAGGGCAGACTATGGCTACACCTTC.

The sample holds many counts of this clonotype. This chain connects TRBV28 to TRBJ2-7; 12 bases match TRBD2. Germline loops: CDR1 MDHEN, CDR2 SYDVKM. The CDR3 length is 14 residues. Trimming cost V 7 bases and J 7 bases; bases outside gene matches: 8. The CDR3 spells CASTPGLAGNEQYF. CDR3 sequence (DNA): TGTGCCAGCACCCCAGGACTAGCGGGAAATGAGCAGTACTTC.

This clonotype was counted ten times or more. The chain employs TRBV7-8 and TRBJ1-4; D remains unclear. This CDR3 has 14 amino acids. The germline gives CDR1 SGHVS, CDR2 FQNEAQ. V was trimmed by 3 bases and J by 8 bases, leaving 13 bases between them. In nucleotides, the CDR3 is TGTGCCAGCAGCTTGGTGAAGGGCAAAGAAAAACTGTTTTTT. It translates to CASSLVKGKEKLFF. Full variable domain (remainder filled in from reference TRBV7-8 and TRBJ1-4): GAGVSQSPRYKVAKRGQDVALRCDPISGHVSLFWYQQALGQGPEFLTYFQNEAQLDKSGLPSDRFFAERPEGSVSTLKIQRTQQEDSAVYLCASSLVKGKEKLFFGSGTQLSVL.

This clonotype was seen repeatedly, ten times or more. V usage is TRBV7-9 and J usage is TRBJ1-1; tentative D call: TRBD1 (5 bases). This CDR3 region has 12 residues. Trimming stripped 5 bases from V and 8 bases from J, with 12 bases between. The germline V gene encodes CDR1 SEHNR and CDR2 FQNEAQ (reference sequence). This CDR3 reads CASSPRDGEAFF. The CDR3 nucleotides are TGTGCCAGCAGCCCGAGGGACGGCGAAGCTTTCTTT.

This clonotype was seen repeatedly, ten times or more. The chain joins TRBV29-1 to TRBJ2-7; weak D call: TRBD1 (5 bases). V was shortened by 4 bases and J by 0 bases, with 7 bases between the two germline ends. The germline V gene has CDR1 SQVTM and CDR2 ANQGSEA. This CDR3 comprises 12 residues. CDR3 coding DNA: TGCAGCGTTGCTGACAGCTCCTACGAGCAGTACTTC. This encodes CSVADSSYEQYF.